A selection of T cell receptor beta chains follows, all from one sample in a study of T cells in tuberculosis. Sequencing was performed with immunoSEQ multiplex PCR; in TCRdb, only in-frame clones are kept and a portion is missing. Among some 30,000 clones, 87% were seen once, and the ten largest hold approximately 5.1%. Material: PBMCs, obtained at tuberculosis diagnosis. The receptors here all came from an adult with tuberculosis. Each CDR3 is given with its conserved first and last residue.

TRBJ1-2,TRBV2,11,CASGTDRGYTF
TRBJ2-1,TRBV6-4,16,CASSDSAGRPYNEQFF
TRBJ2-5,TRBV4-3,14,CASSQAPGEETQYF
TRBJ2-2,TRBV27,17,CASSPPPSGGATGELFF
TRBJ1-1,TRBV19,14,CASSIEGGDAEAFF
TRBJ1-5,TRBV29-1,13,CSVRTGTNQPQHF
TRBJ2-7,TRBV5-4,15,CASSLDSGFDDEQYF
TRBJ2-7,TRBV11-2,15,CASSQTWDRAREQYF
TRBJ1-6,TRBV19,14,CASRSEPRDSPLHF
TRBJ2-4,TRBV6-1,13,CASSEAQKNIQYF
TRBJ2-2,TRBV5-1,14,CASSPGQGSGELFF
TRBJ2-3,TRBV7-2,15,CASSSTSGRTDTQYF
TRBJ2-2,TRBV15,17,CATSKSTDRAGTGELFF
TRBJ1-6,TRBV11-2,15,CASSLGWSGNSPLHF
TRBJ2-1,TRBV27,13,CASSLGSRGEQFF
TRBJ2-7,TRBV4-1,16,CASSQVVGVSSYEQYF
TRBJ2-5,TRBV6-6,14,CASSYGQGGETQYF
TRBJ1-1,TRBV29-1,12,CSVLGQGTEAFF
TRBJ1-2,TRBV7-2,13,CASSQGRNYGYTF
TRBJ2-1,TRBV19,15,CATQRERERNNEQFF